Listed here are 10 T cell receptor beta chains from one sample, sequenced in a study of blood T cell repertoires in COVID-19. Only in-frame clones appear in the TCRdb table, and some are missing; sequencing was by immunoSEQ multiplex PCR. The table shows around 300,000 clones, with over 85% occurring only once. Material for sequencing was PBMCs or T cells enriched from blood (not recorded which). The receptors originated from a woman in her sixties or seventies who had recovered from COVID-19.

This sequence joins TRBV3-1 (or the pseudogene TRBV3-2) and TRBJ1-6; possible D gene TRBD1, 5 bases. CDR1 and CDR2 (germline): LGHDT, YNNKEL (reference sequence). V was pared by 4 bases and J by 0 bases, with 16 bases between. CDR3 length equals 18 residues. As DNA, the CDR3 is TGTGCCAGCAGCCGGGGGGACCCTGGAAGCTCCTATAATTCACCCCTCCACTTT. Translated: CASSRGDPGSSYNSPLHF.

The chain carries TRBV27 and TRBJ1-5; TRBD1 matches at 11 bases. The CDR3 has 14 amino acids. V shed 7 bases, J shed 6 bases, and the junction held 5 bases outside the gene matches. Germline V lookup: CDR1 MNHEY, CDR2 SMNVEV (reference sequence). In nucleotides, the CDR3 is TGTGCCAGCATTAGGACAGGGGGCGGTCAGCCCCAGCATTTT. Protein sequence: CASIRTGGGQPQHF.

This rearrangement joins TRBV7-8 to TRBJ1-5; D is unclear. With 6 bases removed from V and 6 bases from J, the gap between germline ends came to 15 bases. The CDR3 sequence is 14 residues long. CDR1 is SGHVS and CDR2 is FQNEAQ in the germline V gene. CDR3 sequence: CASSLRQGGQPQHF. The CDR3 DNA reads TGTGCCAGCAGTCTAAGACAAGGAGGTCAGCCCCAGCATTTT.

This sequence joins TRBV5-1 and TRBJ1-4; D call uncertain. CDR1 SGHRS and CDR2 YFSETQ come from the germline V gene. The CDR3 has 16 residues. Trimming left V 2 bases short and J 6 bases short, with 17 bases between. The CDR3: CASSFSDPGVDEKLFF. The CDR3 DNA reads TGCGCCAGCAGCTTCTCGGACCCCGGGGTGGATGAAAAACTGTTTTTT.

Of note for this clone: Other DNA sequences of this sample code for an identical CDR3. CDR3 region: CASSLGTGTDTQYF. The CDR3 DNA sequence: TGCGCCAGCAGCTTGGGGACAGGCACAGATACGCAGTATTTT. The chain is built from TRBV5-1 and TRBJ2-3; a weak D match, TRBD1 (6 bases). The CDR3 runs to 14 residues. V lost 0 bases and J 1 base, leaving 6 bases between the germline ends. Germline V gene lookup returns CDR1 SGHRS and CDR2 YFSETQ.

This chain connects TRBV12-5 to TRBJ1-1; 9 nucleotides align to TRBD1. Germline CDR1 LGHNT, CDR2 FRNRAP. V dropped 7 bases and J dropped 10; count of bases not matched to a gene: 10. The CDR3 covers 13 residues. The DNA of the CDR3 is TGTGCTAGTGCCCCACAGGGGGCGCACAGAGCTTTCTTT. Its translation is CASAPQGAHRAFF.

The chain combines TRBV29-1 with TRBJ1-1, with D possibly TRBD1 on 6 matching bases. Trimming took off 1 base at V and 8 bases at J, with 11 bases between the two ends. Germline lookup yields CDR1 SQVTM and CDR2 ANQGSEA. The length of the CDR3 is 12 residues. The CDR3, as DNA: TGCAGCGTTGAAGGGACAGTCAGAGAAGCTTTCTTT. This codes for CSVEGTVREAFF.

The V gene is TRBV24-1, the J gene TRBJ2-1, with TRBD2 as a possible D gene (6 bases). In germline, CDR1 is KGHDR, CDR2 SFDVKD. The CDR3 loop spans 17 amino acids. Trimming removed 4 bases at V and 9 bases at J, with 24 bases between. The CDR3 protein is CATSDNPSASSISEQFF. CDR3 coding DNA: TGTGCCACCAGTGACAATCCTAGCGCCAGCTCAATTAGTGAGCAGTTCTTC.

J is TRBJ2-1 and V is TRBV7-9, with 10 bases that match TRBD2. This CDR3 contains 15 residues. Germline CDR1 is SEHNR and CDR2 is FQNEAQ (reference sequence). The trim removed 6 bases at V and 3 bases at J, leaving 5 bases unmatched. The CDR3 coding sequence is TGTGCCAGCAGACGTACTAGCGGGGTCTACAATGAGCAGTTCTTC. As protein: CASRRTSGVYNEQFF.

The chain uses TRBV19 and TRBJ1-4, with a possible D match to TRBD1 (5 bases). The CDR3 consists of 16 residues. Between the trimmed V and J ends, which lost 6 bases and 0 bases, there was a span of 14 bases. CDR1 and CDR2 (germline): LNHDA, SQIVND (reference sequence). Here the CDR3 reads CASSRTPQATNEKLFF. DNA for the CDR3: TGTGCCAGTAGCAGGACACCCCAAGCAACTAATGAAAAACTGTTTTTT.